These 10 T cell receptor beta chains were sequenced from one sample in a study of T cell changes during pregnancy in multiple sclerosis. TCRdb keeps only in-frame clones here, not all; method: immunoSEQ multiplex PCR. The table has about 57,000 clones, around 93% seen once; the top ten hold around 3.5%. The specimen comprised peripheral blood, sampled after pregnancy. The receptors stem from a female donor in good health, enrolled as a control in a pregnancy study.

The chain is built from TRBV18 and TRBJ2-2; 8 bases are shared with TRBD1. Unmatched junction bases numbered 4, after V lost 6 bases and J lost 1 base. Germline V gene data show CDR1 as KGHSH and CDR2 as LQKENI. The CDR3 consists of 15 residues. The CDR3: CASSSGTGNTGELFF. CDR3 sequence (DNA): TGTGCCAGCTCGTCCGGGACAGGGAACACCGGGGAGCTGTTTTTT.

The rearrangement links TRBV5-3 to TRBJ1-5; 9 bases fit TRBD1. TRBV5-3 is filed as an ORF, its function uncertain. Germline trimming cut 3 bases from V and 4 bases from J; bases unmatched to any gene: 5. CDR3 length equals 15 residues. The CDR3 spells CARSWDRDGNQPQHF. The CDR3 DNA reads as TGTGCCAGAAGCTGGGACAGGGATGGGAATCAGCCCCAGCATTTT.

This sequence joins TRBV25-1 and TRBJ2-7, with D perhaps TRBD2 (5 bases). Germline CDR1 MGHDK, CDR2 SYGVNS. The germline V and J ends were trimmed by 6 bases and 2 bases, with 26 bases remaining between them. CDR3 length equals 18 residues. The CDR3 here is CASSLLPGGGGRPYEQYF. As DNA, the CDR3 is TGTGCCAGCAGCCTACTTCCCGGTGGAGGAGGACGTCCCTACGAGCAGTACTTC.

The gene calls are TRBV7-3 and TRBJ1-2; no reliable D call. The CDR3 consists of 14 residues. CDR1 SGHTA and CDR2 FQGTGA come from the germline V gene. The V gene lost 5 bases and the J gene lost 2 bases, with 12 bases spanning the gap. The CDR3 loop is CASSEMGTNYGYTF. CDR3 coding DNA: TGTGCCAGCAGCGAAATGGGCACCAACTATGGCTACACCTTC.

This rearrangement joins TRBV19 to TRBJ2-1, with TRBD2 as a possible D gene (6 bases). V was pared by 7 bases and J by 3 bases, with 13 bases between. This CDR3 has 14 amino acids. Germline V gene lookup returns CDR1 LNHDA and CDR2 SQIVND (reference sequence). The CDR3 DNA is TGTGCCAGTAACAGAGATAGCGGCTACAATGAGCAGTTCTTC. It translates to CASNRDSGYNEQFF.

This chain joins TRBV7-2 and TRBJ2-7; D uncertain. Deletions cut 0 bases from V and 3 bases from J, with 9 bases between. This CDR3 has 14 amino acids. The germline V gene has CDR1 SGHTA and CDR2 FQGNSA. In DNA, the CDR3 is TGTGCCAGCAGCTTAGCTGGCAGGCACTACGAGCAGTACTTC. Translating gives CASSLAGRHYEQYF. The variable domain in full, with the rest retrieved from reference TRBV7-2 and TRBJ2-7, is GAGVSQSPSNKVTEKGKDVELRCDPISGHTALYWYRQSLGQGLEFLIYFQGNSAPDKSGLPSDRFSAERTGGSVSTLTIQRTQQEDSAVYLCASSLAGRHYEQYFGPGTRLTVT.

This rearrangement joins TRBV5-4 to TRBJ2-7, with TRBD1 identical over 8 bases. CDR3 size: 12 residues. Germline CDR1 is SGHNT and CDR2 is YYREEE (reference sequence). The junction had 1 base not matched to a gene; V was cut back by 4 bases and J by 4 bases. The CDR3 sequence is CASSTGGYEQYF. CDR3 DNA sequence: TGTGCCAGCAGCACAGGGGGGTACGAGCAGTACTTC.

The chain recombines TRBV7-2 with TRBJ2-1; maybe TRBD2 (5 bases). The CDR3 spans 13 residues. CDR1 and CDR2 from the germline V gene are SGHTA and FQGNSA. V gave up 7 bases and J gave up 3 bases, with 10 bases separating them. Here the CDR3 DNA reads TGTGCCAGCACCAGGACTTTCTACAATGAGCAGTTCTTC. This encodes CASTRTFYNEQFF.

The chain combines TRBV5-1 with TRBJ2-3, with 15 bases lining up with TRBD2. The CDR3 loop spans 15 amino acids. Germline V gene data show CDR1 as SGHRS and CDR2 as YFSETQ. The V gene end was trimmed by 7 bases and the J gene end by 4 bases; junction bases not matched to a gene: 4. The CDR3 region has the DNA TGCGCCAGCTCTCGGACTAGCGGGGGGGCAGATACGCAGTATTTT. Amino acid sequence: CASSRTSGGADTQYF.

J is TRBJ2-3 and V is TRBV9; TRBD2 is a possible D gene (6 bases). V was trimmed by 0 bases and J by 6 bases, leaving 14 bases between them. The CDR3 is 15 amino acids. Per germline, CDR1 SGDLS and CDR2 YYNGEE. This CDR3 is CASSVVGGARDTQYF. The CDR3 nucleotides read TGTGCCAGCAGCGTAGTAGGAGGGGCGCGGGATACGCAGTATTTT.